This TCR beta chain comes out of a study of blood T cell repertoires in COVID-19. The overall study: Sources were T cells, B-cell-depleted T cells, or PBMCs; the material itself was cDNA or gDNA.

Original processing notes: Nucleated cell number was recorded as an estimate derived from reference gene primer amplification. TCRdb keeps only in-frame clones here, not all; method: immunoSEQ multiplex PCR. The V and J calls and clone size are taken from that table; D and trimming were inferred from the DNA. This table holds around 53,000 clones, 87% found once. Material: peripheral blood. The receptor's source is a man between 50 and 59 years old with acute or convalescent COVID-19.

This CDR3 is CASSRAPGNTEAFF. For the CDR3, the DNA is TGTGCCAGCTCACGGGCGCCCGGGAACACTGAAGCTTTCTTT. This rearrangement joins TRBV18 to TRBJ1-1; no clear D gene. Germline assignment: CDR1 KGHSH and CDR2 LQKENI. V was clipped by 4 bases and J by 1 base, with 10 bases between them. The CDR3 loop spans 14 amino acids. Full variable domain (rest looked up from reference TRBV18 and TRBJ1-1): NAGVMQNPRHLVRRRGQEARLRCSPMKGHSHVYWYRQLPEEGLKFMVYLQKENIIDESGMPKERFSAEFPKEGPSILRIQQVVRGDSAAYFCASSRAPGNTEAFFGQGTRLTVV.